This T cell receptor (beta chain) emerged from a study of shared clonotypes between healthy human individuals. Investigators spread the genomic DNA of each subset evenly over several immunoSEQ plates. Per the authors' pipeline: For the immunoSEQ data, sequences were junction-only without quality scores, so filtering differed. Clones were read by immunoSEQ multiplex PCR, and TCRdb kept only the in-frame ones, dropping some. V and J calls and clone size are those listed in that table; D and trimming were worked out from the DNA. Here the sample spans hundreds of thousands of clones, 90% to 95% being singletons. General study points: Around 5% was the fraction of naive CD4 clonotypes found shared across several donors.

Points on this clone: The antigen is unknown.

Naive CD8 isolation took CD45RO-negative cells positively selected for CCR7 and excluded terminally differentiated effector memory CD45RA+ cells. Adults of Caucasian background living in Nashville, Tennessee made up all donors. Unmatched junction bases numbered 2, after V lost 0 bases and J lost 5 bases. The CDR3 loop spans 14 amino acids. Germline V CDR1 and CDR2: WNHNN, SYGVQD (reference sequence). The sample was naive CD8+ T cells sorted from blood. The clonotype comes from a woman aged 30 to 39 in good health. The genes are TRBV10-1 and TRBJ2-7; 9 bases fit TRBD1. The CDR3 is CASSESGQGHEQYF. In DNA, the CDR3 is TGCGCCAGCAGTGAGTCGGGACAGGGCCACGAGCAGTACTTC.